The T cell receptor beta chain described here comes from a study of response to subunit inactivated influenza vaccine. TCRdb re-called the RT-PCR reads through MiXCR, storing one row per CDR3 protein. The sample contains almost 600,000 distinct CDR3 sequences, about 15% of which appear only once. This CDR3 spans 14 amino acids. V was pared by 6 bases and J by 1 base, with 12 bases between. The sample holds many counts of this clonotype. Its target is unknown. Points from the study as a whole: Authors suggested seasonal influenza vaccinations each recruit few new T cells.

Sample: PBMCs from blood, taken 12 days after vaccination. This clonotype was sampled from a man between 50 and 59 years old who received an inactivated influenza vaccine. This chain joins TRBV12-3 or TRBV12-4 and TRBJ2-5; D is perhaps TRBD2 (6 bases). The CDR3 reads CASSAGTRQETQYF. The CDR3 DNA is TGTGCCAGCAGCGCCGGGACTCGCCAAGAGACCCAGTACTTC.